The clone carrying this T cell receptor (beta chain) was seen ten or more times. The sample is drawn from a study of T cells in Graves' hyperthyroidism and ophthalmopathy. TCR beta CDR3 regions were amplified from RNA transcripts. HTBI primers drove first-round RT-PCR of the TCR CDR3. MiXCR, run by TCRdb on the multiplex PCR reads, gives a single entry per CDR3 protein. The table includes roughly 600,000 distinct CDR3 sequences, approximately 15% detected once. V dropped 2 bases and J dropped 0 bases, with 7 bases sitting between them. This CDR3 has 14 amino acids. Germline V gene data show CDR1 as MDHEN and CDR2 as SYDVKM.

This sequence originates from a woman aged 45-60 years with Graves' ophthalmopathy. Sequences were obtained from blood. The V and J genes are TRBV28 and TRBJ1-1; unclear D gene. In nucleotides, the CDR3 is TGTGCCAGCAGTTTAGTAGTTATGAACACTGAAGCTTTCTTT. It yields the protein CASSLVVMNTEAFF.